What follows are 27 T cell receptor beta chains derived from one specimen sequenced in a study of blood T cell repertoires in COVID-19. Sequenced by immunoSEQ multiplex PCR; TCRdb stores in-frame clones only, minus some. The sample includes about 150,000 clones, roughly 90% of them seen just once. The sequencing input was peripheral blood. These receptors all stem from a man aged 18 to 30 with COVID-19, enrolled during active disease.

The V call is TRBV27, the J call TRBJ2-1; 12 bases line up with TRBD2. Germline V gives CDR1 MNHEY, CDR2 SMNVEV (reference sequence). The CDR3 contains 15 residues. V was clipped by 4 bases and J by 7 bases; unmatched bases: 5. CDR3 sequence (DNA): TGTGCCAGCAGTTCCGGGACTAGCGGGTTTAATGAGCAGTTCTTC. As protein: CASSSGTSGFNEQFF.

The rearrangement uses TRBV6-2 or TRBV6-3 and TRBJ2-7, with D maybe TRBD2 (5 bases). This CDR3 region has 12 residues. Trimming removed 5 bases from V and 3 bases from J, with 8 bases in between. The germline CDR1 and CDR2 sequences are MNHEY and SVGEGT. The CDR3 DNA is TGTGCCAGCAGTGCCGGGGACTACGAGCAGTACTTC. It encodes CASSAGDYEQYF.

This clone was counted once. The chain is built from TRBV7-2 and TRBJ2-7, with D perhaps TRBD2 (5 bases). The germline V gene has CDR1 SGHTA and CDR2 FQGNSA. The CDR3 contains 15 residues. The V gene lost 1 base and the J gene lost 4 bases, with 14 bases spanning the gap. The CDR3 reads CASSLGSVGPYEQYF. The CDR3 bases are TGTGCCAGCAGCTTAGGTAGCGTCGGGCCGTACGAGCAGTACTTC.

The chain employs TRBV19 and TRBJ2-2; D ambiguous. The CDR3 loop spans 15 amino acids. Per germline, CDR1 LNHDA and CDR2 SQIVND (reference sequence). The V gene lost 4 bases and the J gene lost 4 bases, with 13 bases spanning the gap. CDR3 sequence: CASSTLVSSTGELFF. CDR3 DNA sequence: TGTGCCAGTAGTACGCTAGTTTCTTCCACCGGGGAGCTGTTTTTT.

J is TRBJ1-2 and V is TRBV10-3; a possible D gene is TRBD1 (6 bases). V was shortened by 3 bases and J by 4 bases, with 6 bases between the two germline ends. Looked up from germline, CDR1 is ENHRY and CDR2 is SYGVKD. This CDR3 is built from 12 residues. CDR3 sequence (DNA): TGTGCCATCAGTGAACAGGGCTATGGCTACACCTTC. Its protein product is CAISEQGYGYTF.

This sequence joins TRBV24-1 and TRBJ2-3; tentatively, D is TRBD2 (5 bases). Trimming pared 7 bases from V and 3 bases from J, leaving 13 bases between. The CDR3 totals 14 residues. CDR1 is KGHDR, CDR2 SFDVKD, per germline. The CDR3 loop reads CATSAVGITDTQYF. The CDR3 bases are TGTGCCACCAGCGCCGTCGGGATAACAGATACGCAGTATTTT.

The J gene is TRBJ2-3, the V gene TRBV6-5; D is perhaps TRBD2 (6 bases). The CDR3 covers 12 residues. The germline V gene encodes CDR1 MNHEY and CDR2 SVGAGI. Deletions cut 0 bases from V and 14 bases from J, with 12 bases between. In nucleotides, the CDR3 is TGTGCCAGCAGTTACTCGGGAAGGGAGGTGTATTTT. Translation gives CASSYSGREVYF.

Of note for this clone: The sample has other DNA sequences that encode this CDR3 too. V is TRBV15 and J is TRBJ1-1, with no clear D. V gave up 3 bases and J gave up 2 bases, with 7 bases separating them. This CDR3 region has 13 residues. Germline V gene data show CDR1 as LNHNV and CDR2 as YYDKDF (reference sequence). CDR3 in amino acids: CATSRAGNTEAFF. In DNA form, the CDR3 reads TGTGCCACCAGCAGGGCGGGAAACACTGAAGCTTTCTTT.

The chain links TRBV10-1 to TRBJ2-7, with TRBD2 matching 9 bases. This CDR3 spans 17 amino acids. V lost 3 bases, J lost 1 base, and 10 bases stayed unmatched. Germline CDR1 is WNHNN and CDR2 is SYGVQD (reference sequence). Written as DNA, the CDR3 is TGCGCCAGCAGTGATTCCCCGGCGGGAGGGCCTTCCTACGAGCAGTACTTC. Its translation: CASSDSPAGGPSYEQYF.

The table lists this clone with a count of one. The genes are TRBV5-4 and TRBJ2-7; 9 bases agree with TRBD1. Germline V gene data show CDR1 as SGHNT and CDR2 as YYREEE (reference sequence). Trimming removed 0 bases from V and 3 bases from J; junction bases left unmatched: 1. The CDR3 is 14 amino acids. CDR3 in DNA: TGTGCCAGCAGCTTGGGACAGGGGGGCTACGAGCAGTACTTC. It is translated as CASSLGQGGYEQYF.

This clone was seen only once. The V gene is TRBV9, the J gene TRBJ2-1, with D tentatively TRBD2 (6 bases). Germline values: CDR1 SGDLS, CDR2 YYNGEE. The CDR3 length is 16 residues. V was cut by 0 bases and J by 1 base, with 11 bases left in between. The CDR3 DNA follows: TGTGCCAGCAGCGTAGCCGGGAGCCAATCCTACAATGAGCAGTTCTTC. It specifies CASSVAGSQSYNEQFF.

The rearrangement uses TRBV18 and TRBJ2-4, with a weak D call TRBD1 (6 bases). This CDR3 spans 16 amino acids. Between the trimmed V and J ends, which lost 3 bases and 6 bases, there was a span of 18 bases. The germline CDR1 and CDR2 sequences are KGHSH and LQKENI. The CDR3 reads CASSPSLQGRVNIQYF. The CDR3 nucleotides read TGTGCCAGCTCACCGTCCCTTCAGGGGAGAGTAAACATTCAGTACTTC.

Written as DNA, the CDR3 is TGTGCCAGCTCACCCGACACTGCTGTTATGAACACTGAAGCTTTCTTT. Its protein is CASSPDTAVMNTEAFF. This chain uses TRBV18 with TRBJ1-1; no clear D gene. The CDR3 runs 16 residues. Trimming shortened V by 3 bases and J by 0 bases, and 14 bases separated the two germline ends. Germline CDR1 is KGHSH and CDR2 is LQKENI.

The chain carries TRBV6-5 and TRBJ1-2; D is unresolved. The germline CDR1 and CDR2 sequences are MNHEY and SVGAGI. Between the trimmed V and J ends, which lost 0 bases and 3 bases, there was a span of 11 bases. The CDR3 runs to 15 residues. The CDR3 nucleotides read TGTGCCAGCAGTTACTCGCCGGGTTTGTACTATGGCTACACCTTC. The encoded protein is CASSYSPGLYYGYTF.

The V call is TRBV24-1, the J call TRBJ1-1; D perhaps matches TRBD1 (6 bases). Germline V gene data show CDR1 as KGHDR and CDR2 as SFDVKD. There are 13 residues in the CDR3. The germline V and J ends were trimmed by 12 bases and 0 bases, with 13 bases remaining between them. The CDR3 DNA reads TGTGCCCCCTGGGACAACATGAACACTGAAGCTTTCTTT. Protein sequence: CAPWDNMNTEAFF.

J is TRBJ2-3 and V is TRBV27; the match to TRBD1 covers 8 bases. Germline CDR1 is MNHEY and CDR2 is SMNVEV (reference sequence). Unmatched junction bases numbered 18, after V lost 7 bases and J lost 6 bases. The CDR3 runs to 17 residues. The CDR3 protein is CASTRWRGQGIEDTQYF. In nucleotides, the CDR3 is TGTGCCAGCACCCGGTGGCGAGGACAGGGTATTGAGGATACGCAGTATTTT.

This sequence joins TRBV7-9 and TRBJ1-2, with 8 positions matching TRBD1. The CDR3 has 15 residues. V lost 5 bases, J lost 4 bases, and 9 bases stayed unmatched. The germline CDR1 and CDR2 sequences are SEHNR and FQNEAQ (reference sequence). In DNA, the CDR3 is TGTGCCAGCAGCCTCGAGGACAGGGAAGGCTATGGCTACACCTTC. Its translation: CASSLEDREGYGYTF.

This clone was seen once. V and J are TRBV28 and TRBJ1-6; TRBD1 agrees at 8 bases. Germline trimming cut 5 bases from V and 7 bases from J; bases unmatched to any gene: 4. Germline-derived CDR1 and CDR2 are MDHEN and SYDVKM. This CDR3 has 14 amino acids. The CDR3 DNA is TGTGCCAGCAGTATGGACAGGGAAAATTCACCCCTCCACTTT. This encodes CASSMDRENSPLHF.

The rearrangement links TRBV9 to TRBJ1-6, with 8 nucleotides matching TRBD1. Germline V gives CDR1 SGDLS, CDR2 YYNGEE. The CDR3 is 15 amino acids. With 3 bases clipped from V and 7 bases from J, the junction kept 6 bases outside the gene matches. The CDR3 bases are TGTGCCAGCAGCGCGACAGGGGTAGAGAATTCACCCCTCCACTTT. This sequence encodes CASSATGVENSPLHF.

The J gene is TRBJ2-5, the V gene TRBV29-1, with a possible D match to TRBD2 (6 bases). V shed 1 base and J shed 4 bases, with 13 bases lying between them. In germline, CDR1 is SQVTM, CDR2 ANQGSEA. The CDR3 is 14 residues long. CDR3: CSVEGGRGLETQYF. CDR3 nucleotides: TGCAGCGTTGAAGGGGGACGGGGGTTAGAGACCCAGTACTTC.

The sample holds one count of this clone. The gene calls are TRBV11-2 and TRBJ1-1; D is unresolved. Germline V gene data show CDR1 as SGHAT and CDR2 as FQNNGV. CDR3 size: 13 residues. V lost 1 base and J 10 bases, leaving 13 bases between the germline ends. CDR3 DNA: TGTGCCAGCAGCTTAGGGCGGGCGGGTGGAGCTTTCTTT. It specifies CASSLGRAGGAFF.

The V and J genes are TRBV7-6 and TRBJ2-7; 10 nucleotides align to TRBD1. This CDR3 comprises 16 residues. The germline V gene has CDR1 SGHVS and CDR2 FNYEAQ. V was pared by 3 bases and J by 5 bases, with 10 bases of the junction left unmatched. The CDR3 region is CASSFDFVTGGNEQYF. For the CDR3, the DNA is TGTGCCAGCAGCTTCGATTTTGTGACAGGGGGCAACGAGCAGTACTTC.

CDR3 sequence (DNA): TGTGCCAGCAGCGTAGCCCAGGGGGGACGCGTACCCCACACCTTC. Its protein product is CASSVAQGGRVPHTF. The chain is built from TRBV9 and TRBJ1-2, with 7 bases that match TRBD1. CDR1 is SGDLS, CDR2 YYNGEE, per germline. The trim removed 0 bases at V and 12 bases at J, leaving 14 bases unmatched. This CDR3 is built from 15 residues.

CDR3 bases: TGTGCCAGCAGTTACACTAGCGGGAGGGGGAATGAGCAGTTCTTC. Translating gives CASSYTSGRGNEQFF. The genes are TRBV6-5 and TRBJ2-1; the match to TRBD2 covers 13 bases. The V and J ends lost 2 bases and 7 bases, in that order; junction bases with no gene match: 2. The V gene's germline CDR1 is MNHEY and CDR2 SVGAGI. CDR3 length equals 15 residues.

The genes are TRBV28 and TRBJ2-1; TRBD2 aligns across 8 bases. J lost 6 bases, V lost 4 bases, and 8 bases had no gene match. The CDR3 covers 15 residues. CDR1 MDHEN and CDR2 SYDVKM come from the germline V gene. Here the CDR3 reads CASSSPGGPGNEQFF. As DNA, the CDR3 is TGTGCCAGCAGTTCCCCGGGAGGGCCGGGCAATGAGCAGTTCTTC.

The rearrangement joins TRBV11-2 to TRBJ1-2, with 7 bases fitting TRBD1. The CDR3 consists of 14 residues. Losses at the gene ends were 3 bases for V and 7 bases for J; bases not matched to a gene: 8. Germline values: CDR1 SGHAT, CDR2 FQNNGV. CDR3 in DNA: TGTGCCAGCAGCTTCGACAGGGTACCCACTGGCTACACCTTC. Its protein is CASSFDRVPTGYTF.

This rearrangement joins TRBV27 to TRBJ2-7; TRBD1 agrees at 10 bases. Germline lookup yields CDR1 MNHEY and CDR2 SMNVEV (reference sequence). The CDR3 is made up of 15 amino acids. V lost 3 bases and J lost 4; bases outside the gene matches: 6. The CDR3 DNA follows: TGTGCCAGCAGTTTGGGGAGACAGGGGGCTTACGAGCAGTACTTC. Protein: CASSLGRQGAYEQYF.